One sample yielded the 17 T cell receptor beta chains listed below, sequenced in a study of shared clonotypes between healthy human individuals. Produced via immunoSEQ multiplex PCR; TCRdb's table is partial and in-frame only. The table records a few million clones, just over 90% of them present only once. The specimen sequenced was naive CD4+ T cells from PBMCs. Subset defined: CD45RA+ positively selected. All receptors derive from a man aged 18 to 29 in good health. Some clones in this sample may be carry-over from other donors' samples.

This clone was recorded once. This chain uses TRBV19 with TRBJ1-2, with D tentatively TRBD1 (5 bases). The CDR3 runs 14 residues. With 7 bases removed from V and 6 bases from J, the gap between germline ends came to 18 bases. Germline loops: CDR1 LNHDA, CDR2 SQIVND (reference sequence). Here the CDR3 DNA reads TGTGCCAGTACCCCCAGGGTGTACGACGATGGCTACACCTTC. This codes for CASTPRVYDDGYTF.

V is TRBV7-3 and J is TRBJ2-1, with D hard to call. Germline CDR1 reads SGHTA; CDR2 reads FQGTGA. The CDR3 consists of 14 residues. The V end lost 1 base, the J end lost 10 bases, and 14 bases lay between the germline ends. In DNA, the CDR3 is TGTGCCAGCAGCTTAAACCCAGGCTGGGCGGAGCAGTTCTTC. Residues: CASSLNPGWAEQFF.

The chain couples TRBV5-1 to TRBJ2-3; the match to TRBD2 covers 13 bases. CDR3 size: 16 residues. The germline V gene encodes CDR1 SGHRS and CDR2 YFSETQ. V lost 3 bases and J lost 1; bases outside the gene matches: 2. The DNA of the CDR3 is TGCGCCAGCAGCTCCGGGACTAGCGGGGGCACAGATACGCAGTATTTT. Its translation: CASSSGTSGGTDTQYF. The variable domain in full, with the rest retrieved from reference TRBV5-1 and TRBJ2-3, is KAGVTQTPRYLIKTRGQQVTLSCSPISGHRSVSWYQQTPGQGLQFLFEYFSETQRNKGNFPGRFSGRQFSNSRSEMNVSTLELGDSALYLCASSSGTSGGTDTQYFGPGTRLTVL.

The chain recombines TRBV4-2 with TRBJ1-1; D uncertain. Germline V CDR1 and CDR2: LGHNA, YNFKEQ. The CDR3 contains 18 residues. V shed 2 bases and J shed 5 bases, with 24 bases lying between them. The CDR3 region is CASSQLPDFEPKRTEAFF. CDR3 nucleotides: TGTGCCAGCAGCCAACTCCCGGATTTTGAGCCTAAACGGACTGAAGCTTTCTTT.

V gene TRBV18 combines with J gene TRBJ2-5; D unresolved. This CDR3 contains 13 residues. The V and J ends lost 4 bases and 4 bases respectively, with 10 bases between them. Germline-derived CDR1 and CDR2 are KGHSH and LQKENI. In nucleotides, the CDR3 is TGTGCCAGCTCACTAGTGGCCCTAGAGACCCAGTACTTC. This codes for CASSLVALETQYF.

Notes on this clone: The junction differs from germline at one of its ends, possibly a read error. This rearrangement joins TRBV4-2 to TRBJ1-2; D not resolved. Germline V CDR1 and CDR2: LGHNA, YNFKEQ. The CDR3 has 12 residues. In DNA, the CDR3 is TGTGCCAGCAACCAAGAGTACGCGGGCTACACCTTC. Translating gives CASNQEYAGYTF.

The J gene is TRBJ1-3, the V gene TRBV9; TRBD1 matches 8 bases. The V gene end was trimmed by 4 bases and the J gene end by 2 bases; junction bases not matched to a gene: 8. Germline values: CDR1 SGDLS, CDR2 YYNGEE. The CDR3 covers 16 residues. DNA of the CDR3: TGTGCCAGCAGCCCAGACAGGGGAGCGGCTGGAAACACCATATATTTT. Translation gives CASSPDRGAAGNTIYF.

The chain links TRBV11-1 to TRBJ2-5; D gene ambiguous. The V end was cut by 1 base, the J end by 4 bases, with 13 bases between. Per germline, CDR1 SGHAT and CDR2 FQDESV (reference sequence). There are 15 residues in the CDR3. The CDR3 nucleotides read TGTGCCAGCAGCTTAGGGCTTCTAGACGCAGAGACCCAGTACTTC. The encoded protein is CASSLGLLDAETQYF.

The chain is built from TRBV5-1 and TRBJ1-1; 8 bases are a match to TRBD1. V lost 4 bases and J lost 0; bases outside the gene matches: 5. Germline values: CDR1 SGHRS, CDR2 YFSETQ. The CDR3 has 15 amino acids. The CDR3 sequence: CASSEMTGVNTEAFF. CDR3 sequence (DNA): TGCGCCAGCAGCGAGATGACAGGGGTGAACACTGAAGCTTTCTTT. Looking up the rest from reference TRBV5-1 and TRBJ1-1 gives the full variable domain: KAGVTQTPRYLIKTRGQQVTLSCSPISGHRSVSWYQQTPGQGLQFLFEYFSETQRNKGNFPGRFSGRQFSNSRSEMNVSTLELGDSALYLCASSEMTGVNTEAFFGQGTRLTVV.

The chain uses TRBV27 and TRBJ2-1; a possible D gene is TRBD2 (7 bases). CDR1 is MNHEY and CDR2 is SMNVEV in the germline V gene (reference sequence). The CDR3 sequence is 16 residues long. V was cut by 8 bases and J by 8 bases, with 25 bases left in between. The CDR3 sequence: CASLAKGGGRTHEQFF. The CDR3 region has the DNA TGTGCCAGCCTGGCAAAGGGGGGCGGGAGAACCCATGAGCAGTTCTTC.

This chain joins TRBV6-5 and TRBJ2-2; TRBD1 agrees at 7 bases. The CDR3 is 12 amino acids. CDR1 and CDR2 from the germline V gene are MNHEY and SVGAGI. The trim removed 5 bases at V and 10 bases at J, leaving 4 bases unmatched. This CDR3 reads CASSRQGPELFF. CDR3 sequence (DNA): TGTGCCAGCAGTCGACAGGGCCCGGAGCTGTTTTTT.

V usage is TRBV7-6 and J usage is TRBJ2-1; maybe TRBD2 (6 bases). The CDR3 totals 18 residues. V gave up 3 bases and J gave up 2 bases, with 20 bases separating them. Germline values: CDR1 SGHVS, CDR2 FNYEAQ. DNA for the CDR3: TGTGCCAGCAGCTTCAGCGCCGGGGGACCCAGGACCTACAATGAGCAGTTCTTC. Its protein is CASSFSAGGPRTYNEQFF.

V gene TRBV5-1 combines with J gene TRBJ1-1, with TRBD1 identical over 8 bases. The CDR3 is made up of 16 amino acids. Trimming took 0 bases from V and 4 from J; bases not matched to a gene: 8. The germline CDR1 and CDR2 sequences are SGHRS and YFSETQ. The CDR3 DNA is TGCGCCAGCAGCTTGGCAAGGACGCAGGGGGCCACTGAAGCTTTCTTT. Translating gives CASSLARTQGATEAFF.

The chain is built from TRBV5-1 and TRBJ1-3; a possible D gene is TRBD1 (6 bases). This CDR3 has 16 residues. CDR1 is SGHRS and CDR2 is YFSETQ in the germline V gene. V was cut by 4 bases and J by 0 bases, with 14 bases left in between. The CDR3 DNA follows: TGCGCCAGCAGCGTGGGACATTACAACTCTGGAAACACCATATATTTT. Translated: CASSVGHYNSGNTIYF.

The CDR3 nucleotides are TGTGCCAGCAGCCTCGGACCGAAAGGAGATACGCAGTATTTT. Translated: CASSLGPKGDTQYF. The chain employs TRBV2 and TRBJ2-3; D remains ambiguous. The CDR3 loop spans 14 amino acids. Germline loops: CDR1 SNHLY, CDR2 FYNNEI. V lost 6 bases, J lost 5 bases, and 15 bases lay in between.

In this sample, this clone turned up once. This CDR3 is also generated by other DNA sequences in the sample. The chain has TRBV9 and TRBJ1-2; TRBD1 is a possible D gene (5 bases). The CDR3 is 15 amino acids. Germline lookup yields CDR1 SGDLS and CDR2 YYNGEE. The V and J ends lost 0 bases and 3 bases respectively, with 12 bases between them. CDR3 sequence: CASSVGSGGYYGYTF. The DNA for the CDR3 is TGTGCCAGCAGCGTAGGGAGTGGGGGATACTATGGCTACACCTTC.

The genes are TRBV5-1 and TRBJ2-1; TRBD2 matches at 15 bases. The CDR3 has 16 amino acids. CDR1 SGHRS and CDR2 YFSETQ come from the germline V gene. J was trimmed by 9 bases and V by 3 bases; bases with no gene match: 7. CDR3 DNA: TGCGCCAGCAGCTCCCGGACTAGCGGGAGGGGCAGTGAGCAGTTCTTC. Its protein product is CASSSRTSGRGSEQFF.